This T cell receptor beta chain is from a study of blood T cell repertoires in COVID-19. The wider study: Specimens from acute and convalescent COVID-19 originated in the United States, Italy and Spain.

Unmatched junction bases numbered 10, after V lost 1 base and J lost 1 base. Looked up from germline, CDR1 is LGHDT and CDR2 is YNNKEL (reference sequence). The CDR3 runs to 18 residues. Using immunoSEQ multiplex PCR, the repertoire was profiled, and TCRdb retains in-frame clones only, with some absent. The sample has around 310,000 clones; about nine tenths are singletons. The receptor comes from a woman aged 30 to 39 who had recovered from COVID-19. The sample comprised PBMCs or T cells enriched from blood (not recorded which). V and J are TRBV3-1 (or the pseudogene TRBV3-2) and TRBJ2-5; 9 bases match TRBD2. Written as DNA, the CDR3 is TGTGCCAGCAGCCAAGTCCAATTCCTAGCGGGACTCCAAGAGACCCAGTACTTC. This gives the protein CASSQVQFLAGLQETQYF.